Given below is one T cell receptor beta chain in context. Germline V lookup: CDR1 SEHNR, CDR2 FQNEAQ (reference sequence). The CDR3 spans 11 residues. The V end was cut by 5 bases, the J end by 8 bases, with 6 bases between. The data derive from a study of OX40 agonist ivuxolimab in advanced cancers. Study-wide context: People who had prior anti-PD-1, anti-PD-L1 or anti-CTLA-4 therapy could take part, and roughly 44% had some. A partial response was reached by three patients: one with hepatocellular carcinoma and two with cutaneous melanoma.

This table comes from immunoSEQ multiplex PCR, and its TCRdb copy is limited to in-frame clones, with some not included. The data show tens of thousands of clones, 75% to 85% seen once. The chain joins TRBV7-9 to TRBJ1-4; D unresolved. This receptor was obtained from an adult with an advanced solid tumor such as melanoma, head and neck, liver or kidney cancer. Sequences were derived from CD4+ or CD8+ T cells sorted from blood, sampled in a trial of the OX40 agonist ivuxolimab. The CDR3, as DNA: TGTGCCAGCAGCCAAGTCGAAAAACTGTTTTTT. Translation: CASSQVEKLFF.